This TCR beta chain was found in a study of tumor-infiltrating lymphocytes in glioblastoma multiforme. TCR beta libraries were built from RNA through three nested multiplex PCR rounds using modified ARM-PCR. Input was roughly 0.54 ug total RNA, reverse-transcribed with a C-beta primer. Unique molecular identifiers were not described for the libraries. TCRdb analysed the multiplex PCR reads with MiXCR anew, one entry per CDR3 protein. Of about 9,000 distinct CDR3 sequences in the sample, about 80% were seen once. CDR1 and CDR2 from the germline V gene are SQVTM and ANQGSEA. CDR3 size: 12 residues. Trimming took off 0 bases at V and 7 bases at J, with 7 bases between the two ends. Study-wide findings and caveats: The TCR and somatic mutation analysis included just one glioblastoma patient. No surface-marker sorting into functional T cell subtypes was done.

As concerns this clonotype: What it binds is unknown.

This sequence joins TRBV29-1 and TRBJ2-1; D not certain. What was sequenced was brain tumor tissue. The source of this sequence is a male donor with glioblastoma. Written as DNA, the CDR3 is TGCAGCGTTGAAGAAGGGTGGAATGAGCAGTTCTTC. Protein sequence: CSVEEGWNEQFF.